The clone carrying this T cell receptor (beta chain) has ten or more counts. The source of the sample is a study of T cell responses to AZD1222 COVID-19 vaccine. The length of the CDR3 is 16 residues. V gave up 1 base and J gave up 2 bases, with 14 bases separating them. CDR1 is SGHVS and CDR2 is FNYEAQ in the germline V gene. Generated by immunoSEQ multiplex PCR, the TCRdb table keeps only in-frame clones and is missing some. The sample lists about 120,000 clones, approximately 85% occurring once. This sequence originates from an adult in good health. V usage is TRBV7-6 and J usage is TRBJ2-5; the D is unclear. The sample consisted of peripheral blood, taken on day 0 of MenACWY control vaccination. CDR3 bases: TGTGCCAGCAGCTTAGAGCCCCTCGGCCAGCAAGAGACCCAGTACTTC. Translation: CASSLEPLGQQETQYF.